Sequencing of this T cell receptor (beta chain) was carried out in a study of T-cell memory formation after mild COVID-19. Study-level background: Clustering of TCRs was largely donor specific.

cDNA libraries for TCR alpha and TCR beta, carrying sample barcodes and UMIs, came from 5'RACE with constant-segment primers. Via MiXCR, TCRdb re-called the 5' RACE reads, giving one row per CDR3 protein. The sample has approximately 190,000 distinct CDR3 sequences; around 18% are singletons. This clonotype has more than one count but fewer than ten. CDR3 length equals 16 residues. V lost 1 base and J 0 bases, leaving 13 bases between the germline ends. CDR1 is SGHVS and CDR2 is FQNEAQ in the germline V gene. The sample consisted of PBMCs or a T cell subset sorted from them (not recorded which). The chain uses TRBV7-8 and TRBJ2-7; D may be TRBD1 (5 bases). The source is an adult woman who had mild COVID-19 (a few samples of this study predate the infection). Cell type and time point are not known. CDR3 region: CASSLEVGTGSYEQYF. The CDR3, as DNA: TGTGCCAGCAGCTTAGAAGTTGGCACAGGCTCCTACGAGCAGTACTTC.